This TCR beta chain was recorded in a study of cytomegalovirus exposure and HLA in healthy donors. Study as a whole: A prior study identified just under 120 million unique TCR beta sequences from roughly 180 million T cells. The study's early data release held about 85 million unique TCRs from HLA-typed donors. Broader study findings: Under in vitro conditions, three CMV-associated chains were confirmed as specific for CMV antigens. Earlier analysis yielded a pattern in which most TCR beta V segments were productive about 87% or about 30% of the time.

The CDR3 runs 17 residues. V was cut by 1 base and J by 1 base, with 16 bases left in between. CDR1 is LNHDA, CDR2 SQIVND, per germline (reference sequence). A multiplex PCR was run with 60 Vbeta primers and 13 Jbeta primers. The method was immunoSEQ multiplex PCR; TCRdb's version includes in-frame clones alone and lacks a portion of them. The table lists about 160,000 clones, about 88% of them singletons. Details on this clone: What it binds is not known.

The chain links TRBV19 to TRBJ1-1; D not certain. The specimen sequenced was PBMCs. The sequence was obtained from a man aged 18 to 30 in good health and CMV-seropositive. The CDR3 nucleotides read TGTGCCAGTAGTATAGGAGGGAAAACAAGCACGAACACTGAAGCTTTCTTT. It specifies CASSIGGKTSTNTEAFF.